Below, 2 T cell receptor beta chains from the same sample are listed, as sequenced in a study of T-cell reconstitution after alpha-beta-depleted transplantation in children. TCRbeta library construction was performed incorporating unique molecular identifiers. TCRdb processed the PCR reads anew with MiXCR; each CDR3 protein has one entry. The sample includes about 980,000 distinct CDR3 sequences, around 30% of them seen just once. The sample here was PBMCs, mostly from graft donor cells, taken 360 days after TCRalphabeta/CD19-depleted stem cell transplant. Source of these receptors: a boy under three years old who had a stem cell transplant for SCID, so the T cells may come from the graft donor.

This clonotype was found a few times. The chain has TRBV11-2 and TRBJ2-5, with 8 bases aligning to TRBD2. Germline-derived CDR1 and CDR2 are SGHAT and FQNNGV. After removal of 4 bases from V and 0 bases from J, the junction contained 13 bases not matched to a gene. The CDR3 loop spans 18 amino acids. CDR3 bases: TGTGCCAGCAGCTCCAGCCGAGCGGGGGTAAAGTACCAAGAGACCCAGTACTTC. As protein: CASSSSRAGVKYQETQYF. The variable domain in full, with the rest retrieved from reference TRBV11-2 and TRBJ2-5, is EAGVAQSPRYKIIEKRQSVAFWCNPISGHATLYWYQQILGQGPKLLIQFQNNGVVDDSQLPKDRFSAERLKGVDSTLKIQPAKLEDSAVYLCASSSSRAGVKYQETQYFGPGTRLLVL.

V usage is TRBV28 and J usage is TRBJ1-1, with TRBD1 as a possible D gene (6 bases). Germline CDR1 is MDHEN and CDR2 is SYDVKM. This CDR3 has 15 amino acids. The germline V and J ends were trimmed by 2 bases and 5 bases, with 15 bases remaining between them. Here the CDR3 DNA reads TGTGCCAGCAGTTTAGAGGGGGAGGGTGCTACTGAAGCTTTCTTT. Its protein is CASSLEGEGATEAFF.